These 2 T cell receptor beta chains originate from one sample sequenced in a study of metastatic and nonmetastatic thyroid tumors. Using MiXCR, TCRdb reanalyzed the PCR reads. The table lists about 21,000 clones, roughly 20% of them singletons. All patients were untreated before thyroid surgery. The specimen was tumor tissue. Receptors originate from a male donor with papillary thyroid cancer or a benign thyroid nodule (not recorded which). Some clones in this sample may be carry-over from other donors' samples.

This clone is medium-sized in the sample. In nucleotides, the CDR3 is TGCAGTGCTAGTGTAGCGGCCTCCTACGAGCAGTACTTC. As protein: CSASVAASYEQYF. The rearrangement links TRBV20-1 to TRBJ2-7, with D perhaps TRBD2 (6 bases). Germline loops: CDR1 DFQATT, CDR2 SNEGSKA (reference sequence). CDR3 length equals 13 residues. Trimming cost V 3 bases and J 0 bases, with 9 bases left between them.

Worth noting for this clone: At one boundary the junction diverges from the germline segment, which might be a read error. This specimen includes other DNA sequences encoding the same CDR3. The V gene is TRBV10-3, the J gene TRBJ2-3, with D possibly matching TRBD2 (6 bases). Germline CDR1 is ENHRY and CDR2 is SYGVKD. The CDR3 sequence is 15 residues long. The CDR3 is CAITPNSGSTDTQYF. DNA of the CDR3: TGCGCCATCACCCCTAATAGCGGTAGCACAGATACGCAGTATTTT.